This is a list of T cell receptor beta chains from one sample in a study of response to subunit inactivated influenza vaccine. TCRdb reprocessed the RT-PCR reads with MiXCR, giving one entry per CDR3 protein. Among more than 150,000 distinct CDR3 sequences listed, roughly 8.7% were seen once. Specimen: non-naive T cells sorted from PBMCs, collected on the day of vaccination. The receptors derive from a middle-aged man who received an inactivated influenza vaccine. The CDR3 runs from the conserved cysteine through the conserved F or W. The D gene is left open where the match is weak. Where a row states a size, it is once, few, many or the class of an expanded clone; other rows omit it.

V gene: TRBV5-1
D gene: -
clone size: many
J gene: TRBJ2-5
CDR3 protein: CASTLTWRGNKETQYF
CDR3 DNA: TGCGCCAGCACCCTGACCTGGCGGGGAAATAAAGAGACCCAGTACTTC

V gene: TRBV4-2
D gene: TRBD1
clone size: few
J gene: TRBJ1-3
CDR3 protein: CASSQEWGQASGNTIYF
CDR3 DNA: TGTGCCAGCAGCCAAGAGTGGGGACAGGCCTCTGGAAACACCATATATTTT

V gene: TRBV28
D gene: TRBD1
clone size: few
J gene: TRBJ1-5
CDR3 protein: CASINNRGQPQHF
CDR3 DNA: TGTGCCAGCATTAACAACAGGGGACAGCCCCAGCATTTT

V gene: TRBV28
D gene: -
clone size: few
J gene: TRBJ1-5
CDR3 protein: CASSLWSYLRDSNQPQHF
CDR3 DNA: TGTGCCAGCAGTTTATGGTCCTACCTCCGGGACAGCAATCAGCCCCAGCATTTT

V gene: TRBV7-3
D gene: -
clone size: -
J gene: TRBJ2-3
CDR3 protein: CASSPADSGRQYF
CDR3 DNA: TGTGCCAGCAGCCCAGCCGACTCCGGAAGGCAGTATTTT

V gene: TRBV3-1
D gene: -
clone size: few
J gene: TRBJ2-7
CDR3 protein: CASSLGSGQYEQYF
CDR3 DNA: TGTGCCAGCAGCCTCGGATCGGGCCAATACGAGCAGTACTTC

V gene: TRBV12-3/TRBV12-4
D gene: TRBD2
clone size: few
J gene: TRBJ2-2
CDR3 protein: CASSFGLAGGQGRELFF
CDR3 DNA: TGTGCCAGCAGTTTTGGGCTAGCGGGGGGGCAAGGCCGGGAGCTGTTTTTT

V gene: TRBV20-1
D gene: -
clone size: few
J gene: TRBJ2-7
CDR3 protein: CTVGETYEQYF
CDR3 DNA: TGCACCGTGGGAGAAACCTACGAGCAGTACTTC

V gene: TRBV20-1
D gene: TRBD1
clone size: many
J gene: TRBJ1-1
CDR3 protein: CSAGTATRTEAFF
CDR3 DNA: TGCAGTGCCGGGACAGCGACAAGAACTGAAGCTTTCTTT

V gene: TRBV5-4
D gene: TRBD2
clone size: -
J gene: TRBJ2-3
CDR3 protein: CASSVGLAGGGADTQYF
CDR3 DNA: TGTGCCAGCAGCGTGGGACTAGCGGGAGGAGGGGCAGATACGCAGTATTTT

V gene: TRBV4-3
D gene: TRBD1
clone size: many
J gene: TRBJ1-4
CDR3 protein: CASSQDLRQGGEKLFF
CDR3 DNA: TGCGCCAGCAGCCAAGATCTTCGACAGGGGGGTGAAAAACTGTTTTTT

V gene: TRBV20-1
D gene: -
clone size: -
J gene: TRBJ2-1
CDR3 protein: CSAPLARGRSEQFF
CDR3 DNA: TGCAGTGCCCCCCTAGCGCGGGGACGCAGTGAGCAGTTCTTC

V gene: TRBV6-2/TRBV6-3
D gene: TRBD1
clone size: few
J gene: TRBJ1-1
CDR3 protein: CASSFNRDRGTEAFF
CDR3 DNA: TGTGCCAGCAGTTTCAACCGGGACAGGGGCACTGAAGCTTTCTTT

V gene: TRBV7-2
D gene: -
clone size: -
J gene: TRBJ1-6
CDR3 protein: CASSLRGTTIWALHF
CDR3 DNA: TGTGCCAGCAGCTTACGTGGCACCACAATTTGGGCCCTCCACTTT

V gene: TRBV7-6
D gene: TRBD2
clone size: -
J gene: TRBJ2-1
CDR3 protein: CASSLIRGSRDEQFF
CDR3 DNA: TGTGCCAGCAGCTTAATTCGCGGGAGTCGCGATGAGCAGTTCTTC

V gene: TRBV6-2/TRBV6-3
D gene: -
clone size: many
J gene: TRBJ1-6
CDR3 protein: CASSNLVALHF
CDR3 DNA: TGTGCCAGCAGTAACCTTGTGGCCCTCCACTTT

V gene: TRBV28
D gene: -
clone size: -
J gene: TRBJ1-2
CDR3 protein: CASRSPPGYGYTF
CDR3 DNA: TGTGCCAGCAGGTCTCCCCCGGGCTATGGCTACACCTTC

V gene: TRBV20-1
D gene: -
clone size: -
J gene: TRBJ2-5
CDR3 protein: CSASGSEGSGETQYF
CDR3 DNA: TGCAGTGCTAGTGGGTCCGAGGGATCTGGGGAGACCCAGTACTTC

V gene: TRBV18
D gene: TRBD1
clone size: -
J gene: TRBJ2-7
CDR3 protein: CASSPNRGPAYEQYF
CDR3 DNA: TGTGCCAGCTCACCAAACAGGGGGCCGGCGTACGAGCAGTACTTC

V gene: TRBV7-2
D gene: -
clone size: many
J gene: TRBJ1-3
CDR3 protein: CASSLVFRGRGNTIYF
CDR3 DNA: TGTGCCAGCAGCTTAGTTTTTCGGGGTCGTGGAAACACCATATATTTT

V gene: TRBV4-3
D gene: TRBD1
clone size: many
J gene: TRBJ2-1
CDR3 protein: CASSQDGQAGVNEQFF
CDR3 DNA: TGCGCCAGCAGCCAAGATGGACAGGCCGGAGTCAATGAGCAGTTCTTC

V gene: TRBV4-3
D gene: -
clone size: -
J gene: TRBJ2-7
CDR3 protein: CASSQETGTEQYF
CDR3 DNA: TGCGCCAGCAGCCAAGAGACGGGGACCGAGCAGTACTTC

V gene: TRBV5-1
D gene: TRBD2
clone size: many
J gene: TRBJ2-3
CDR3 protein: CASSPLASGRQAQYF
CDR3 DNA: TGCGCCAGCAGCCCCCTCGCTAGCGGGAGACAGGCGCAGTATTTT

V gene: TRBV24-1
D gene: TRBD1
clone size: -
J gene: TRBJ2-1
CDR3 protein: CATSDLKGTANYNEQFF
CDR3 DNA: TGTGCCACCAGTGATTTGAAGGGGACAGCTAATTACAATGAGCAGTTCTTC

V gene: TRBV28
D gene: -
clone size: many
J gene: TRBJ2-2
CDR3 protein: CASSLWDRTTGELFF
CDR3 DNA: TGTGCCAGCAGTTTATGGGACCGAACCACCGGGGAGCTGTTTTTT

V gene: TRBV9
D gene: -
clone size: few
J gene: TRBJ2-5
CDR3 protein: CASSPNIEQETQYF
CDR3 DNA: TGTGCCAGCAGCCCTAACATCGAACAAGAGACCCAGTACTTC

V gene: TRBV6-1
D gene: TRBD1
clone size: many
J gene: TRBJ1-5
CDR3 protein: CASSPVGTGAKQPQHF
CDR3 DNA: TGTGCCAGTTCTCCCGTCGGGACAGGGGCGAAACAGCCCCAGCATTTT

V gene: TRBV12-3/TRBV12-4
D gene: TRBD1
clone size: many
J gene: TRBJ1-1
CDR3 protein: CASSYGQATEAFF
CDR3 DNA: TGTGCCAGCAGCTATGGACAGGCCACTGAAGCTTTCTTT

V gene: TRBV20-1
D gene: -
clone size: -
J gene: TRBJ1-5
CDR3 protein: CSARSVDTRDQPQHF
CDR3 DNA: TGCAGTGCCAGGTCGGTGGACACCCGAGATCAGCCCCAGCATTTT

V gene: TRBV29-1
D gene: -
clone size: many
J gene: TRBJ2-5
CDR3 protein: CSGFEETQYF
CDR3 DNA: TGCAGCGGATTTGAAGAGACCCAGTACTTC

V gene: TRBV6-2/TRBV6-3
D gene: -
clone size: -
J gene: TRBJ1-1
CDR3 protein: CASNPGWGGTEAFF
CDR3 DNA: TGTGCCAGCAACCCCGGGTGGGGCGGGACTGAAGCTTTCTTT

V gene: TRBV12-2
D gene: -
clone size: once
J gene: TRBJ2-7
CDR3 protein: CASRLGSGLVDPYEQYF
CDR3 DNA: TGTGCAAGTCGCTTAGGGAGCGGGCTAGTGGACCCCTACGAGCAGTACTTC

V gene: TRBV9
D gene: TRBD1
clone size: -
J gene: TRBJ1-4
CDR3 protein: CASSGGQGPRGTKLFF
CDR3 DNA: TGTGCCAGCAGCGGAGGACAGGGGCCCCGAGGGACGAAACTGTTTTTT

V gene: TRBV4-3
D gene: -
clone size: many
J gene: TRBJ2-1
CDR3 protein: CASSQGQGGQYEQFF
CDR3 DNA: TGCGCCAGCAGCCAAGGACAGGGAGGACAATATGAGCAGTTCTTC

V gene: TRBV21-1
D gene: -
clone size: few
J gene: TRBJ2-2
CDR3 protein: CASRPKFPLREGLFPNTGELFF
CDR3 DNA: TGTGCCAGCAGGCCTAAATTTCCCCTCCGGGAGGGCCTGTTTCCTAACACCGGGGAGCTGTTTTTT

V gene: TRBV20-1
D gene: -
clone size: -
J gene: TRBJ2-1
CDR3 protein: CSARGVGYNEQFF
CDR3 DNA: TGCAGTGCTAGGGGAGTGGGATACAATGAGCAGTTCTTC

V gene: TRBV7-2
D gene: -
clone size: few
J gene: TRBJ1-1
CDR3 protein: CASSFSNTDREAFF
CDR3 DNA: TGTGCCAGCAGCTTTAGCAATACCGACAGGGAAGCTTTCTTT

V gene: TRBV20-1
D gene: -
clone size: many
J gene: TRBJ2-4
CDR3 protein: CSARSDQSLAKNIQYF
CDR3 DNA: TGCAGTGCTAGATCGGACCAATCTCTAGCCAAAAACATTCAGTACTTC

V gene: TRBV7-2
D gene: TRBD1
clone size: -
J gene: TRBJ1-2
CDR3 protein: CASSFGQGQGLYGYTF
CDR3 DNA: TGTGCCAGCAGCTTCGGACAGGGACAGGGGCTCTATGGCTACACCTTC

V gene: TRBV16
D gene: -
clone size: few
J gene: TRBJ2-3
CDR3 protein: CASTLVRTDTQYF
CDR3 DNA: TGTGCCAGCACCCTTGTTCGGACAGATACGCAGTATTTT

V gene: TRBV25-1
D gene: -
clone size: many
J gene: TRBJ1-2
CDR3 protein: CASSEYRSGDYGYTF
CDR3 DNA: TGTGCCAGCAGTGAATATAGATCAGGGGACTATGGCTACACCTTC

V gene: TRBV28
D gene: TRBD1
clone size: -
J gene: TRBJ2-7
CDR3 protein: CASRSQGAVSYEQYF
CDR3 DNA: TGTGCCAGCAGGTCACAGGGGGCTGTTAGCTACGAGCAGTACTTC

V gene: TRBV20-1
D gene: -
clone size: many
J gene: TRBJ2-7
CDR3 protein: CSATGSHLEQYF
CDR3 DNA: TGCAGTGCTACAGGTTCCCATTTAGAGCAGTACTTC

V gene: TRBV25-1
D gene: TRBD1
clone size: few
J gene: TRBJ1-1
CDR3 protein: CASSEGWTGFDEAFF
CDR3 DNA: TGTGCCAGCAGTGAGGGGTGGACAGGGTTCGATGAAGCTTTCTTT

V gene: TRBV10-1
D gene: -
clone size: few
J gene: TRBJ2-3
CDR3 protein: CASSGGSQKSTDTQYF
CDR3 DNA: TGCGCCAGCAGTGGGGGCAGCCAAAAGAGCACAGATACGCAGTATTTT

V gene: TRBV6-1
D gene: TRBD2
clone size: few
J gene: TRBJ2-1
CDR3 protein: CASRRTSGIQAHEQFF
CDR3 DNA: TGTGCCAGCAGGCGGACTAGCGGGATCCAAGCCCATGAGCAGTTCTTC